This T cell receptor beta chain stems from a study of blood T cell repertoires in COVID-19. This clone has a single count. The CDR3 contains 14 residues. V was pared by 4 bases and J by 10 bases, with 8 bases of the junction left unmatched. The germline gives CDR1 SGHNT, CDR2 YYREEE (reference sequence). Profiled with immunoSEQ multiplex PCR; TCRdb holds only in-frame clones, not every one. This table has approximately 350,000 clones, 91% appearing once. Sequenced: peripheral blood. This TCR was sampled from a woman aged 18-29 years who had recovered from COVID-19. This chain connects TRBV5-4 to TRBJ2-1; 10 positions match TRBD2. In DNA form, the CDR3 reads TGTGCCAGCAGCGGGGGGACTAGCGATAGGGAGCAGTTCTTC. Its protein product is CASSGGTSDREQFF.